These 19 T cell receptor beta chains originate from one sample sequenced in a study of CD8+CD57+ T cells in acquired aplastic anemia (dated by TCRdb to the late 2010s). TCRdb shows the sequencer as Illumina HiSeq 2000. Genomic DNA was used as template for profiling of TCR beta VDJ combinations and CDR3 sequences. TCRdb applied fastp at Q25 and MiXCR to the public reads, then kept only in-frame beta chains. Duplicate CDR3 protein sequences are folded into a single record with the most common DNA and genes. Within this sample are over 150,000 distinct CDR3 sequences, with around 45% of them counted one time only. 0.85% to 1.3% of the sample is in the top ten clones. Sequenced material: sorted CD4+, CD8+, or CD8+CD57+ T cells (not recorded which) from PBMCs. These receptors were collected from a human donor in good health.

This clonotype was seen a few times. The genes are TRBV19 and TRBJ2-7; the match to TRBD2 covers 16 bases. After removal of 6 bases from V and 5 bases from J, the junction contained 7 bases not matched to a gene. Germline CDR1 is LNHDA and CDR2 is SQIVND (reference sequence). This CDR3 region has 16 residues. CDR3 residues: CASSPGTSGRADEQYF. CDR3 nucleotides: TGTGCCAGTAGCCCCGGGACTAGCGGGAGGGCCGACGAGCAGTACTTC.

The rearrangement links TRBV15 to TRBJ1-2, with TRBD1 as a possible D gene (5 bases). Trimming shortened V by 0 bases and J by 8 bases, and 16 bases separated the two germline ends. The germline V gene has CDR1 LNHNV and CDR2 YYDKDF (reference sequence). CDR3 size: 15 residues. CDR3 region: CATSRDRAQGRGYTF. The CDR3 region has the DNA TGTGCCACCAGCAGAGACAGGGCCCAGGGTAGAGGCTACACCTTC.

About this clonotype itself: The CDR3 carries no conserved terminal phenylalanine or tryptophan, so it likely arises from a read error. This chain uses TRBV7-2 with TRBJ2-7; possible D gene TRBD1, 6 bases. This CDR3 is 14 amino acids long. Germline lookup yields CDR1 SGHTA and CDR2 FQGNSA. Trimming left V 5 bases short and J 6 bases short, with 17 bases between. CDR3 nucleotides: TGTGCCAGCAGCCTATATAGGGCAGGGGTCGAGCAGTACCTC. Protein sequence: CASSLYRAGVEQYL.

The chain links TRBV7-9 to TRBJ1-6; D not resolved. Germline CDR1 reads SEHNR; CDR2 reads FQNEAQ (reference sequence). The V gene lost 10 bases and the J gene lost 5 bases, with 15 bases spanning the gap. This CDR3 is 14 amino acids long. The CDR3 loop reads CATTGPENNSPLHF. CDR3 DNA: TGTGCCACAACCGGGCCCGAAAATAATTCACCCCTCCACTTT.

Comment on this clonotype: A much larger clone is a single base away; this may be a read error. The J gene is TRBJ1-2, the V gene TRBV6-1; no clear D gene. V lost 3 bases to trimming and J lost 2 bases, with 19 bases between them. This CDR3 contains 17 residues. Germline assignment: CDR1 MNHNS and CDR2 SASEGT. CDR3 nucleotide sequence: TGTGCCAGCAGTGAGCAGAGGACGGAAAGGGCAAACTATGGCTACACCTTC. Translated: CASSEQRTERANYGYTF.

The chain has TRBV14 and TRBJ1-6, with D possibly matching TRBD1 (6 bases). V was trimmed by 3 bases and J by 10 bases, leaving 13 bases between them. The CDR3 is made up of 14 amino acids. Germline assignment: CDR1 SGHDN and CDR2 FVKESK. The chain's CDR3 is CASSHGGGVSPLHF. CDR3 sequence (DNA): TGTGCCAGCAGCCATGGAGGGGGGGTCTCACCCCTCCACTTT.

The J gene is TRBJ2-5, the V gene TRBV5-4; TRBD2 aligns across 13 bases. The germline CDR1 and CDR2 sequences are SGHNT and YYREEE (reference sequence). The length of the CDR3 is 16 residues. The ends lost 0 bases at V and 5 bases at J; junction bases unmatched: 4. CDR3 sequence: CASSLETGLAGETQYF. Written as DNA, the CDR3 is TGTGCCAGCAGCTTGGAGACGGGACTAGCGGGGGAGACCCAGTACTTC.

The chain is built from TRBV19 and TRBJ1-2; D is possibly TRBD1 (6 bases). The V and J ends lost 1 base and 4 bases respectively, with 13 bases between them. The CDR3 is made up of 15 amino acids. CDR1 is LNHDA and CDR2 is SQIVND in the germline V gene (reference sequence). The DNA of the CDR3 is TGTGCCAGTAGTATAGCGACAGGACGCGGCTATGGCTACACCTTC. This gives the protein CASSIATGRGYGYTF. The full variable domain, rest sourced from reference TRBV19 and TRBJ1-2, is DGGITQSPKYLFRKEGQNVTLSCEQNLNHDAMYWYRQDPGQGLRLIYYSQIVNDFQKGDIAEGYSVSREKKESFPLTVTSAQKNPTAFYLCASSIATGRGYGYTFGSGTRLTVV.

This clonotype was observed at least ten times. The chain has TRBV7-2 and TRBJ2-1, with 12 nucleotides matching TRBD2. The CDR3 is made up of 15 amino acids. V gave up 4 bases and J gave up 2 bases; unmatched junction bases: 0. Germline lookup yields CDR1 SGHTA and CDR2 FQGNSA. The CDR3 DNA reads as TGTGCCAGCAGCTCTAGCGGGGGGGCCTACAATGAGCAGTTCTTC. It codes for CASSSSGGAYNEQFF.

In its sample, this clonotype was seen many times. This chain joins TRBV20-1 and TRBJ2-7, with D perhaps TRBD1 (5 bases). This CDR3 spans 12 amino acids. The V end was cut by 4 bases, the J end by 1 base, with 8 bases between. CDR1 DFQATT and CDR2 SNEGSKA come from the germline V gene (reference sequence). The CDR3 loop reads CSAKGLSYEQYF. The CDR3 DNA is TGCAGTGCTAAGGGGCTATCCTACGAGCAGTACTTC.

V gene TRBV5-1 combines with J gene TRBJ2-3; 8 bases fit TRBD1. Germline lookup yields CDR1 SGHRS and CDR2 YFSETQ. After removal of 3 bases from V and 2 bases from J, the junction contained 11 bases not matched to a gene. The CDR3 consists of 17 residues. This CDR3 reads CASSSGQGIINTDTQYF. The CDR3 nucleotides are TGCGCCAGCAGCTCCGGACAGGGCATAATTAACACAGATACGCAGTATTTT.

This chain joins TRBV24-1 and TRBJ2-5; D unclear. CDR3 length: 15 residues. Deletions cut 2 bases from V and 2 bases from J, with 11 bases between. Germline assignment: CDR1 KGHDR and CDR2 SFDVKD. The CDR3 DNA is TGTGCCACCAGTGATTCGGGCAGGCCTCAAGAGACCCAGTACTTC. Residues: CATSDSGRPQETQYF.

This clonotype was seen ten or more times. The chain's CDR3 is CASSLVGFISTDTQYF. In DNA form, the CDR3 reads TGCGCCAGCAGCTTGGTTGGCTTCATTAGCACAGATACGCAGTATTTT. The V and J genes are TRBV5-1 and TRBJ2-3, with D uncertain. V lost 0 bases and J lost 0, with 11 bases in between. The germline V gene encodes CDR1 SGHRS and CDR2 YFSETQ. The CDR3 has 16 residues. The variable domain in full, completed from reference TRBV5-1 and TRBJ2-3, reads KAGVTQTPRYLIKTRGQQVTLSCSPISGHRSVSWYQQTPGQGLQFLFEYFSETQRNKGNFPGRFSGRQFSNSRSEMNVSTLELGDSALYLCASSLVGFISTDTQYFGPGTRLTVL.

The chain carries TRBV20-1 and TRBJ1-6, with a weak D call TRBD1 (6 bases). Per the germline V gene, CDR1 is DFQATT and CDR2 is SNEGSKA (reference sequence). The CDR3 has 15 amino acids. V lost 2 bases and J 7 bases, leaving 15 bases between the germline ends. The CDR3 here is CSARTKQGGNSPLHF. CDR3 nucleotides: TGCAGTGCTAGAACCAAACAGGGTGGGAATTCACCCCTCCACTTT.

This clonotype was detected many times. The CDR3 reads CASSLIGGATDTQYF. CDR3 coding DNA: TGTGCCAGCAGCTTAATAGGGGGGGCCACAGATACGCAGTATTTT. The J gene is TRBJ2-3, the V gene TRBV7-8, with D tentatively TRBD2 (7 bases). Germline V gene data show CDR1 as SGHVS and CDR2 as FQNEAQ. The CDR3 runs to 15 residues. Trimming pared 2 bases from V and 2 bases from J, leaving 11 bases between.

There are many counts of this clonotype. This CDR3 is CASKFAGDTDTQYF. Written as DNA, the CDR3 is TGTGCCAGTAAGTTTGCGGGGGACACAGATACGCAGTATTTT. The gene calls are TRBV19 and TRBJ2-3, with 7 nucleotides matching TRBD2. The CDR3 contains 14 residues. CDR1 is LNHDA, CDR2 SQIVND, per germline (reference sequence). Trimming at V came to 7 bases and at J to 2 bases, leaving 6 bases not matched to a gene.

As to this clonotype: One end of the junction is discordant with germline, which a read error may explain. The chain uses TRBV7-8 and TRBJ1-1, with D unresolved. This CDR3 region has 14 residues. Germline values: CDR1 SGHVS, CDR2 FQNEAQ. CDR3 coding DNA: TGTGCCAGCAGCCAACAGCTTTTGAACACTGAGGCTTTCTTT. Its translation is CASSQQLLNTEAFF.

At least ten counts were recorded for this clonotype. The chain employs TRBV19 and TRBJ1-1; no clear D. There are 13 residues in the CDR3. The germline V gene encodes CDR1 LNHDA and CDR2 SQIVND (reference sequence). Deletions cut 5 bases from V and 1 base from J, with 8 bases between. CDR3 region: CASSLQRNTEAFF. CDR3 nucleotides: TGTGCCAGTAGTCTACAGAGGAACACTGAAGCTTTCTTT.

In its sample, this clonotype was seen many times. The V call is TRBV10-1, the J call TRBJ2-1; the D is unclear. The length of the CDR3 is 12 residues. V lost 0 bases and J lost 6, with 3 bases in between. CDR1 WNHNN and CDR2 SYGVQD come from the germline V gene (reference sequence). CDR3 sequence: CASSESSNEQFF. CDR3 sequence (DNA): TGCGCCAGCAGTGAGTCTAGCAATGAGCAGTTCTTC.